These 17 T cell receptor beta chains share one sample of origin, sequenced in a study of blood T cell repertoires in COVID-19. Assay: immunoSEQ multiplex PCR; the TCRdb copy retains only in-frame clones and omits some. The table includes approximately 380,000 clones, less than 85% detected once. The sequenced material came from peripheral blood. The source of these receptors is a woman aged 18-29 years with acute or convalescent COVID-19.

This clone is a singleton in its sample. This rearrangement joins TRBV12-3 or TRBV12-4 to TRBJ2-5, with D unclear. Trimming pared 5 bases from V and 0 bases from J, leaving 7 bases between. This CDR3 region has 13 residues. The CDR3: CASSPNDQETQYF. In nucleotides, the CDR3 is TGTGCCAGCAGTCCCAATGACCAAGAGACCCAGTACTTC.

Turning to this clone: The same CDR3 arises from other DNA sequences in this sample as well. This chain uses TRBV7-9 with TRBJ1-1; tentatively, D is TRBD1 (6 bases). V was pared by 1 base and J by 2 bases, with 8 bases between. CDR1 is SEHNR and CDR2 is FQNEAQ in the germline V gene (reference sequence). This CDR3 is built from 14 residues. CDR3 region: CASSLVQGNTEAFF. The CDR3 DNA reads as TGTGCCAGCAGCTTAGTACAGGGAAACACTGAAGCTTTCTTT.

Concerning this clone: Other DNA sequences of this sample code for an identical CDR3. Written as DNA, the CDR3 is TGTGCCAGCAGTTTACGTAGGGGCCGGTCACCCCTCCACTTT. It encodes CASSLRRGRSPLHF. The chain links TRBV28 to TRBJ1-6; possible D gene TRBD1, 5 bases. Germline loops: CDR1 MDHEN, CDR2 SYDVKM. The V gene lost 2 bases and the J gene lost 10 bases, with 12 bases spanning the gap. The CDR3 spans 14 residues.

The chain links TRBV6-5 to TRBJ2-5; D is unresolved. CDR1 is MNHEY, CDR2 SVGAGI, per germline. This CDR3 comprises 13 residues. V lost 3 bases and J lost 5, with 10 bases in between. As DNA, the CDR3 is TGTGCCAGCAGTTATGAGGTCCAGGAGACCCAGTACTTC. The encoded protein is CASSYEVQETQYF.

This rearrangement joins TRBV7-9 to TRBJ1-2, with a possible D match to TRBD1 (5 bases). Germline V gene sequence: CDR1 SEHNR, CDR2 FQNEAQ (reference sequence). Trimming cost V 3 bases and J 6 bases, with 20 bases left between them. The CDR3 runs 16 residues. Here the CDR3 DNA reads TGTGCCAGCAGCTTCTCAAGCGGGGGTCTGGTAAATGGCTACACCTTC. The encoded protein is CASSFSSGGLVNGYTF.

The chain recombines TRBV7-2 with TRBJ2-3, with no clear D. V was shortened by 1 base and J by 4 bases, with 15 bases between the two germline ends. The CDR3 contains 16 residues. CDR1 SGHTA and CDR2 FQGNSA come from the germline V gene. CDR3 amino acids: CASSLVASEVADTQYF. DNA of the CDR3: TGTGCCAGCAGCTTAGTTGCGAGTGAGGTGGCAGATACGCAGTATTTT.

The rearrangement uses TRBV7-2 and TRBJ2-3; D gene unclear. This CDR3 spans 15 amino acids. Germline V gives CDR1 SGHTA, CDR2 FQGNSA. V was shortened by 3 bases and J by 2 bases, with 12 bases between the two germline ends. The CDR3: CASSLGPPDTDTQYF. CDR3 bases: TGTGCCAGCAGCTTGGGCCCCCCCGACACAGATACGCAGTATTTT.

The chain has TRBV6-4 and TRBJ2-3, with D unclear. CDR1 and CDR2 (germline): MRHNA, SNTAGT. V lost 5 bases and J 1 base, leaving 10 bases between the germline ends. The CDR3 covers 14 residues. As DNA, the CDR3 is TGTGCCAGCAGTCAAAGGAGCGGCACAGATACGCAGTATTTT. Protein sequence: CASSQRSGTDTQYF.

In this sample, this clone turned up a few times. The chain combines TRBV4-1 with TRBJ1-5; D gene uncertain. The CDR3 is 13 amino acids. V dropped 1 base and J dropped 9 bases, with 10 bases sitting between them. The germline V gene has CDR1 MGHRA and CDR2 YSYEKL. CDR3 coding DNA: TGCGCCAGCAGCCAAGTCGGGTTAGGGCCCCAGCATTTT. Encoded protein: CASSQVGLGPQHF.

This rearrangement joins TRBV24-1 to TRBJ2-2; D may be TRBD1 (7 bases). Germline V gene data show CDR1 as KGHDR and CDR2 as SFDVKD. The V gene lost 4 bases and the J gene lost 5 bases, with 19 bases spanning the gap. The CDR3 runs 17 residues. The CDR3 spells CATSDPRGARSTGELFF. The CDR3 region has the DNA TGTGCCACCAGTGACCCCAGGGGGGCGCGCTCAACCGGGGAGCTGTTTTTT.

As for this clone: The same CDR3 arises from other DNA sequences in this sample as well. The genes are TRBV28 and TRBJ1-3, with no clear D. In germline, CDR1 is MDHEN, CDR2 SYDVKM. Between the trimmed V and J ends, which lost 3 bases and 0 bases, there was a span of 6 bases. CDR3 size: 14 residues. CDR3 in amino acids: CASSLVSSGNTIYF. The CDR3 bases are TGTGCCAGCAGTTTGGTTAGCTCTGGAAACACCATATATTTT.

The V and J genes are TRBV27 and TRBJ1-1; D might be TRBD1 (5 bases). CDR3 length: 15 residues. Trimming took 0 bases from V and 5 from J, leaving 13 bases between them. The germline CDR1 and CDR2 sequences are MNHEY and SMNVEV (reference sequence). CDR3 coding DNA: TGTGCCAGCAGTTTATCCGTCGGGGGTGGGACTGAAGCTTTCTTT. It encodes CASSLSVGGGTEAFF.

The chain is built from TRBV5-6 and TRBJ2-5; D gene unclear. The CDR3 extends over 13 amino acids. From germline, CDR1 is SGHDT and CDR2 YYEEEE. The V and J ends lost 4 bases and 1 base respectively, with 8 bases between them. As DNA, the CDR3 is TGTGCCAGCAGCCCTAAATTCCAAGAGACCCAGTACTTC. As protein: CASSPKFQETQYF.

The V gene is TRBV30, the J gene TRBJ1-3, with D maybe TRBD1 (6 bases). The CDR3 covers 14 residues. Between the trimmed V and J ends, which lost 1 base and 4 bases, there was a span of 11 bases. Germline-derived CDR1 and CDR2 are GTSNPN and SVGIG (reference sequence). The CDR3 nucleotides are TGTGCCTGGAGTGCAGGGGAGCCGGGAAACACCATATATTTT. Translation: CAWSAGEPGNTIYF.

The CDR3 coding sequence is TGTGCCACCAGTACCTCCGGGACATTTAATCAGCCCCAGCATTTT. Residues: CATSTSGTFNQPQHF. The chain joins TRBV24-1 to TRBJ1-5, with D possibly TRBD1 on 6 matching bases. From germline, CDR1 is KGHDR and CDR2 SFDVKD. V was trimmed by 6 bases and J by 4 bases, leaving 15 bases between them. The CDR3 sequence is 15 residues long.

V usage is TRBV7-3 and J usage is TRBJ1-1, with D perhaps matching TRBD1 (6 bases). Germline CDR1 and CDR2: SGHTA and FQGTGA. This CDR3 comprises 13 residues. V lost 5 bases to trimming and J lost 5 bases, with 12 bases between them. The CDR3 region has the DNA TGTGCCAGCAGCGTGAACAGGGAAACTGAAGCTTTCTTT. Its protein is CASSVNRETEAFF.

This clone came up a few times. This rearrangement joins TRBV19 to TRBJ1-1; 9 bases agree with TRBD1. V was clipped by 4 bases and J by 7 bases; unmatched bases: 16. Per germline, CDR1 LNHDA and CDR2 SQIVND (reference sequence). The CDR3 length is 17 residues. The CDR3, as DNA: TGTGCCAGTAGTAAACCTGGGACAGGGCCCCAATTAGGTGAAGCTTTCTTT. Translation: CASSKPGTGPQLGEAFF. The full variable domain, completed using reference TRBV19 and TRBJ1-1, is DGGITQSPKYLFRKEGQNVTLSCEQNLNHDAMYWYRQDPGQGLRLIYYSQIVNDFQKGDIAEGYSVSREKKESFPLTVTSAQKNPTAFYLCASSKPGTGPQLGEAFFGQGTRLTVV.